Presented here are 27 T cell receptor beta chains from one specimen sequenced in a study of T cell responses to AZD1222 COVID-19 vaccine. TCRdb's copy holds only in-frame clones and misses some; the assay was immunoSEQ multiplex PCR. Among fewer than 250,000 clones, about 92% were seen once, and the ten largest hold about 1%. Sample: peripheral blood, taken on day 0 of MenACWY control vaccination. These receptors all stem from an adult in good health.

The V gene is TRBV7-8, the J gene TRBJ2-1; possibly TRBD2 for D (5 bases). Trimming shortened V by 1 base and J by 7 bases, and 14 bases separated the two germline ends. CDR1 is SGHVS, CDR2 FQNEAQ, per germline. The CDR3 spans 15 residues. The CDR3 nucleotides are TGTGCCAGCAGCTTAGGGTCCCGAGGGCGGAATGAGCAGTTCTTC. Protein: CASSLGSRGRNEQFF.

With respect to this clone: The sample contains more than one DNA sequence encoding this CDR3. J is TRBJ2-1 and V is TRBV6-6, with TRBD2 identical over 9 bases. CDR1 is MNHNY and CDR2 is SVGAGI in the germline V gene (reference sequence). CDR3 length: 15 residues. After removal of 2 bases from V and 4 bases from J, the junction contained 3 bases not matched to a gene. The CDR3 sequence: CASSYQRGAYNEQFF. The DNA of the CDR3 is TGTGCCAGCAGTTACCAGCGGGGGGCTTACAATGAGCAGTTCTTC.

This chain connects TRBV19 to TRBJ1-5; D is undetermined. Trimming stripped 5 bases from V and 2 bases from J, with 13 bases between. CDR3 length equals 15 residues. Germline V gene data show CDR1 as LNHDA and CDR2 as SQIVND (reference sequence). CDR3 nucleotide sequence: TGTGCCAGTAGTCCCTGGGAGGCAGGCAATCAGCCCCAGCATTTT. Its protein is CASSPWEAGNQPQHF. Based on the CDR3 plus reference TRBV19 and TRBJ1-5, the full variable domain is DGGITQSPKYLFRKEGQNVTLSCEQNLNHDAMYWYRQDPGQGLRLIYYSQIVNDFQKGDIAEGYSVSREKKESFPLTVTSAQKNPTAFYLCASSPWEAGNQPQHFGDGTRLSIL.

This chain joins TRBV7-2 and TRBJ1-1; perhaps TRBD1 as D (5 bases). The CDR3 is made up of 13 amino acids. Germline V CDR1 and CDR2: SGHTA, FQGNSA. V lost 4 bases and J 5 bases, leaving 11 bases between the germline ends. CDR3 in DNA: TGTGCCAGCAGCTCGACACGGGGGACTGAAGCTTTCTTT. It translates to CASSSTRGTEAFF.

The chain has TRBV6-5 and TRBJ1-3, with D tentatively TRBD1 (5 bases). The CDR3 has 14 amino acids. V lost 8 bases, J lost 4 bases, and 15 bases lay in between. The germline CDR1 and CDR2 sequences are MNHEY and SVGAGI. The CDR3 coding sequence is TGTGCCAGCTCCCCCATGGGGCTAGGAAACACCATATATTTT. The encoded protein is CASSPMGLGNTIYF.

V is TRBV7-9 and J is TRBJ2-2, with 7 bases lining up with TRBD1. V lost 2 bases and J lost 0; bases outside the gene matches: 6. Germline assignment: CDR1 SEHNR and CDR2 FQNEAQ (reference sequence). The CDR3 contains 17 residues. CDR3 bases: TGTGCCAGCAGCTTAATAAAGGGGACAGCGAACACCGGGGAGCTGTTTTTT. This gives the protein CASSLIKGTANTGELFF.

V gene TRBV4-1 combines with J gene TRBJ2-5, with TRBD2 as a possible D gene (6 bases). Trimming took off 1 base at V and 1 base at J, with 10 bases between the two ends. The CDR3 spans 15 residues. The germline V gene encodes CDR1 MGHRA and CDR2 YSYEKL. Here the CDR3 DNA reads TGCGCCAGCAGCCAAGGCGGGGTTCGCCAAGAGACCCAGTACTTC. It specifies CASSQGGVRQETQYF.

The chain links TRBV19 to TRBJ2-1, with 8 bases fitting TRBD2. This CDR3 contains 15 residues. V was clipped by 0 bases and J by 5 bases; unmatched bases: 3. Germline V lookup: CDR1 LNHDA, CDR2 SQIVND (reference sequence). The DNA for the CDR3 is TGTGCCAGTAGTATAGAGCGGGGGGAGAACAATGAGCAGTTCTTC. Translated: CASSIERGENNEQFF.

This chain uses TRBV6-5 with TRBJ2-5; 7 bases are a match to TRBD1. Germline CDR1 is MNHEY and CDR2 is SVGAGI. Trimming took 6 bases from V and 5 from J; bases not matched to a gene: 6. The CDR3 has 13 amino acids. In DNA form, the CDR3 reads TGTGCCAGCAGACCCAGGGGGTTTGAGACCCAGTACTTC. Protein: CASRPRGFETQYF.

The rearrangement uses TRBV6-4 and TRBJ2-2, with D hard to call. This CDR3 region has 14 residues. The ends were cut back, 5 bases at V and 3 bases at J, with 10 bases in the middle. CDR1 MRHNA and CDR2 SNTAGT come from the germline V gene. The CDR3 DNA is TGTGCCAGCAGTTCTGAATTGGACACCGGGGAGCTGTTTTTT. Its translation: CASSSELDTGELFF.

The V and J genes are TRBV6-5 and TRBJ2-2, with D possibly TRBD2 on 5 matching bases. The germline V gene encodes CDR1 MNHEY and CDR2 SVGAGI. Between the trimmed V and J ends, which lost 7 bases and 7 bases, there was a span of 13 bases. The length of the CDR3 is 13 residues. CDR3 protein: CASKYGEHGELFF. CDR3 coding DNA: TGTGCCAGCAAGTACGGGGAACACGGGGAGCTGTTTTTT.

The J gene is TRBJ1-4, the V gene TRBV12-3 or TRBV12-4, with D possibly being TRBD1 (5 bases). V was shortened by 3 bases and J by 8 bases, with 10 bases between the two germline ends. This CDR3 contains 13 residues. CDR3 protein: CASSFGGNEKLFF. In DNA form, the CDR3 reads TGTGCCAGCAGTTTTGGGGGGAACGAAAAACTGTTTTTT.

This sequence joins TRBV5-5 and TRBJ2-3; 11 bases are shared with TRBD2. V lost 4 bases and J lost 1; bases outside the gene matches: 2. CDR1 and CDR2 from the germline V gene are SGHKS and YYEKEE (reference sequence). This CDR3 has 15 residues. CDR3 in amino acids: CASSLAGGGTDTQYF. CDR3 in DNA: TGTGCCAGCAGCCTAGCGGGGGGCGGCACAGATACGCAGTATTTT.

The rearrangement links TRBV5-6 to TRBJ1-1, with TRBD1 matching 7 bases. V gave up 6 bases and J gave up 4 bases; unmatched junction bases: 21. The CDR3 has 18 amino acids. Germline CDR1 and CDR2: SGHDT and YYEEEE. The CDR3 region is CASTHLSSGGVRSTEAFF. The DNA of the CDR3 is TGTGCCAGCACCCATCTATCTTCAGGGGGAGTCCGAAGCACTGAAGCTTTCTTT. Variable domain in full (rest from reference TRBV5-6 and TRBJ1-1): DAGVTQSPTHLIKTRGQQVTLRCSPKSGHDTVSWYQQALGQGPQFIFQYYEEEERQRGNFPDRFSGHQFPNYSSELNVNALLLGDSALYLCASTHLSSGGVRSTEAFFGQGTRLTVV.

This clone has more than one count but fewer than ten. Distinct nucleotide sequences in the sample also encode this CDR3. The chain couples TRBV6-5 to TRBJ1-1; 7 positions match TRBD1. Germline-derived CDR1 and CDR2 are MNHEY and SVGAGI. CDR3 length equals 12 residues. Trimming at V came to 5 bases and at J to 4 bases, leaving 1 base not matched to a gene. The CDR3 nucleotides are TGTGCCAGCAGTCGGACAGGCACTGAAGCTTTCTTT. Protein sequence: CASSRTGTEAFF.

V and J are TRBV5-1 and TRBJ2-5; possibly TRBD2 for D (5 bases). The V and J ends lost 4 bases and 7 bases respectively, with 17 bases between them. CDR1 is SGHRS, CDR2 YFSETQ, per germline. The CDR3 runs to 14 residues. CDR3 DNA: TGCGCCAGCAGCCCGCGGACGGGGTCGCGGACCCAGTACTTC. It specifies CASSPRTGSRTQYF. Drawing the rest from reference TRBV5-1 and TRBJ2-5, the complete variable domain is KAGVTQTPRYLIKTRGQQVTLSCSPISGHRSVSWYQQTPGQGLQFLFEYFSETQRNKGNFPGRFSGRQFSNSRSEMNVSTLELGDSALYLCASSPRTGSRTQYFGPGTRLLVL.

This chain joins TRBV2 and TRBJ1-2; D is ambiguous. Trimming left V 7 bases short and J 2 bases short, with 14 bases between. The CDR3 extends over 14 amino acids. Germline CDR1 and CDR2: SNHLY and FYNNEI. The CDR3 here is CASTLRARNYGYTF. CDR3 DNA: TGTGCCAGCACCTTAAGAGCAAGAAACTATGGCTACACCTTC.

The chain has TRBV16 and TRBJ1-1; possibly TRBD1 for D (6 bases). V was cut by 1 base and J by 4 bases, with 10 bases left in between. The germline CDR1 and CDR2 sequences are KGHSY and FQNENV. The CDR3 extends over 14 amino acids. CDR3 DNA: TGTGCCAGCAGCCAATATGGGGGGCCCACTGAAGCTTTCTTT. Translated: CASSQYGGPTEAFF.

The chain couples TRBV6-5 to TRBJ1-2, with TRBD1 matching over 8 bases. The CDR3 is 13 amino acids. CDR1 and CDR2 (germline): MNHEY, SVGAGI. The V segment lost 6 bases and the J segment 4 bases; nucleotides outside the gene matches: 4. The CDR3 protein is CASRNDRGYGYTF. DNA of the CDR3: TGTGCCAGCAGGAACGACAGGGGCTATGGCTACACCTTC.

This chain links TRBV30 with TRBJ2-7; perhaps TRBD1 as D (6 bases). V lost 3 bases to trimming and J lost 6 bases, with 18 bases between them. The CDR3 loop spans 14 amino acids. The germline V gene encodes CDR1 GTSNPN and CDR2 SVGIG (reference sequence). The chain's CDR3 is CAWSISKQGREQYF. CDR3 nucleotides: TGTGCCTGGAGCATAAGTAAACAGGGTCGCGAGCAGTACTTC.

This chain links TRBV27 with TRBJ1-6; the D is unclear. Germline CDR1 is MNHEY and CDR2 is SMNVEV (reference sequence). CDR3 length: 19 amino acids. V lost 3 bases, J lost 8 bases, and 26 bases lay in between. The CDR3 coding sequence is TGTGCCAGCAGTTTTCGACTCCCCGACCGAAAACGACGAGATTCACCCCTCCACTTT. Translating gives CASSFRLPDRKRRDSPLHF.

This chain uses TRBV5-1 with TRBJ1-5, with 8 bases aligning to TRBD1. This CDR3 spans 18 amino acids. V dropped 0 bases and J dropped 4; count of bases not matched to a gene: 12. CDR1 and CDR2 from the germline V gene are SGHRS and YFSETQ. The CDR3: CASSLGTFAGTGNQPQHF. CDR3 in DNA: TGCGCCAGCAGCTTGGGGACATTCGCCGGGACAGGAAATCAGCCCCAGCATTTT.

The chain couples TRBV19 to TRBJ2-7; 10 nucleotides agree with TRBD1. The CDR3 extends over 19 amino acids. Trimming removed 4 bases from V and 1 base from J; junction bases left unmatched: 16. Germline CDR1 and CDR2: LNHDA and SQIVND (reference sequence). The CDR3 protein is CASSRKGTGVTSISYEQYF. The CDR3 nucleotides are TGTGCCAGTAGTAGAAAAGGGACAGGGGTCACCTCCATATCCTACGAGCAGTACTTC.

The chain has TRBV7-3 and TRBJ2-3; maybe TRBD1 (6 bases). This CDR3 region has 14 residues. Trimming removed 3 bases from V and 1 base from J, with 8 bases in between. Germline V CDR1 and CDR2: SGHTA, FQGTGA. Here the CDR3 reads CASSLGQGTDTQYF. Here the CDR3 DNA reads TGTGCCAGCAGCTTGGGACAAGGCACAGATACGCAGTATTTT.

The chain has TRBV7-9 and TRBJ2-7, with 7 bases matching TRBD1. This CDR3 contains 13 residues. Germline CDR1 SEHNR, CDR2 FQNEAQ (reference sequence). The V segment lost 5 bases and the J segment 3 bases; nucleotides outside the gene matches: 4. CDR3 DNA sequence: TGTGCCAGCAGCGCCGGGACAGTCTACGAGCAGTACTTC. Its translation: CASSAGTVYEQYF. The variable domain in full, with the rest retrieved from reference TRBV7-9 and TRBJ2-7, is DTGVSQNPRHKITKRGQNVTFRCDPISEHNRLYWYRQTLGQGPEFLTYFQNEAQLEKSRLLSDRFSAERPKGSFSTLEIQRTEQGDSAMYLCASSAGTVYEQYFGPGTRLTVT.

The CDR3 loop reads CASSKTGTSRPEEQYF. The CDR3 DNA sequence: TGTGCCAGCAGTAAAACCGGGACCAGTCGACCCGAGGAGCAGTACTTC. V is TRBV3-1 (or the pseudogene TRBV3-2) and J is TRBJ2-7; either TRBD1 or TRBD2 may supply D (5 bases each). Between the trimmed V and J ends, which lost 6 bases and 7 bases, there was a span of 25 bases. This CDR3 has 16 amino acids. Germline V lookup: CDR1 LGHDT, CDR2 YNNKEL (reference sequence).

In its sample, this clone was seen once. The rearrangement joins TRBV6-5 to TRBJ1-5, with a weak D call TRBD1 (5 bases). Germline assignment: CDR1 MNHEY and CDR2 SVGAGI. Deletions cut 6 bases from V and 4 bases from J, with 10 bases between. The CDR3 loop spans 13 amino acids. CDR3 DNA sequence: TGTGCCAGCAGGCTCGACAGAAATCAGCCCCAGCATTTT. It encodes CASRLDRNQPQHF.